This T cell receptor beta chain was sequenced for a study of T cell changes during pregnancy in multiple sclerosis. Between the trimmed V and J ends, which lost 3 bases and 5 bases, there was a span of 16 bases. The V gene's germline CDR1 is LNHDA and CDR2 SQIVND (reference sequence). This CDR3 contains 16 residues. TCRdb keeps only in-frame clones here, not all; method: immunoSEQ multiplex PCR. In the table there are 25,000 to 35,000 clones, roughly 90% of which are singletons. This clonotype was obtained from a female donor in good health, enrolled as a control in a pregnancy study. The rearrangement uses TRBV19 and TRBJ2-2; D is possibly TRBD1 (5 bases). Sequenced here: CD4+ T cells from peripheral blood mononuclear cells, sampled in the second trimester of pregnancy. The CDR3 coding sequence is TGTGCCAGTAGTATTGGGTCAGGGTCTGGTACCGGGGAGCTGTTTTTT. Amino acids: CASSIGSGSGTGELFF.